Presented here are 32 T cell receptor beta chains from one specimen sequenced in a study of shared clonotypes between healthy human individuals (dated by TCRdb to about 2020). The method was the immunoSEQ multiplex PCR assay. Sourced from immuneACCESS, this table was stored by TCRdb with only in-frame sequences that have V and J called. A share of the clones is absent; for the studies checked, an unresolved V gene accounts for under half, and the remainder has no known explanation. The table for this sample lists about 700,000 clones; about 92% of them were counted only once. In total, the top ten clones hold approximately 24% of the sample. CD8 naive samples were CD45RO-negative cells positively selected for CCR7, giving a CD45RA+CCR7+ population that excluded TemRA cells. Material: naive CD8+ T cells sorted from blood. The sample's cell subset or site, from its label and the paper: CD45RA+CCR7+. The receptors shown here come from a man between 25 and 39 years old in good health.

This chain uses TRBV19 with TRBJ1-1; D is uncertain. Germline CDR1 and CDR2: LNHDA and SQIVND (reference sequence). The CDR3 totals 13 residues. V lost 3 bases to trimming and J lost 4 bases, with 9 bases between them. The CDR3 DNA sequence: TGTGCCAGTAGTATGGGTCCAGGCACTGAAGCTTTCTTT. Protein sequence: CASSMGPGTEAFF.

Of note for this clone: A much larger clone differs by one base, so this may be a read error. V and J are TRBV7-3 and TRBJ2-3, with 9 bases fitting TRBD1. The V gene's germline CDR1 is SGHTA and CDR2 FQGTGA. V lost 2 bases to trimming and J lost 3 bases; unmatched junction nucleotides: 0. The CDR3 is 14 residues long. The CDR3 coding sequence is TGTGCCAGCAGCTTAGGACAGGGGACAGATACGCAGTATTTT. Its translation: CASSLGQGTDTQYF.

This chain connects TRBV27 to TRBJ2-6; tentative D call: TRBD1 (5 bases). Looked up from germline, CDR1 is MNHEY and CDR2 is SMNVEV (reference sequence). The CDR3 is made up of 14 amino acids. Trimming stripped 5 bases from V and 5 bases from J, with 10 bases between. The CDR3 DNA is TGTGCCAGCAGTCCAAGGGGCTGGGCCAACGTCCTGACTTTC. It translates to CASSPRGWANVLTF.

This chain uses TRBV5-5 with TRBJ1-2; 8 positions agree with TRBD1. The CDR3 has 14 residues. Germline V gene sequence: CDR1 SGHKS, CDR2 YYEKEE (reference sequence). The V gene end was trimmed by 2 bases and the J gene end by 3 bases; junction bases not matched to a gene: 3. CDR3: CASSFGQGDYGYTF. The DNA for the CDR3 is TGTGCCAGCAGCTTCGGACAGGGTGACTATGGCTACACCTTC.

This chain joins TRBV28 and TRBJ1-5, with D possibly TRBD1 on 5 matching bases. The germline V gene has CDR1 MDHEN and CDR2 SYDVKM. V lost 3 bases and J 1 base, leaving 13 bases between the germline ends. The CDR3 is 16 amino acids. The CDR3 coding sequence is TGTGCCAGCAGTTTTCCCCAGTGGGGGAGCAATCAGCCCCAGCATTTT. It codes for CASSFPQWGSNQPQHF.

The chain links TRBV5-6 to TRBJ1-1; D might be TRBD1 (6 bases). Germline loops: CDR1 SGHDT, CDR2 YYEEEE. CDR3 length: 12 amino acids. The ends were cut back, 5 bases at V and 11 bases at J, with 16 bases in the middle. The CDR3 region is CASSFGGHRAFF. As DNA, the CDR3 is TGTGCCAGCAGTTTCGGGGGGCACAGGGCTTTCTTT.

This chain joins TRBV10-2 and TRBJ2-1; 11 nucleotides agree with TRBD2. Germline V gives CDR1 WSHSY, CDR2 SAAADI. V dropped 3 bases and J dropped 12; count of bases not matched to a gene: 4. The CDR3 is 13 amino acids. CDR3 loop: CASSELAGGAQFF. In DNA, the CDR3 is TGCGCCAGCAGTGAATTAGCGGGAGGGGCGCAGTTCTTC.

The chain employs TRBV27 and TRBJ2-2; possible D gene TRBD1, 5 bases. The CDR3 spans 14 residues. V gave up 5 bases and J gave up 1 base, with 8 bases separating them. The germline CDR1 and CDR2 sequences are MNHEY and SMNVEV (reference sequence). The CDR3 reads CASSRTMNTGELFF. CDR3 sequence (DNA): TGTGCCAGCAGTAGGACAATGAACACCGGGGAGCTGTTTTTT.

This clone showed up just once. The chain is built from TRBV7-2 and TRBJ2-3, with 8 bases aligning to TRBD2. The length of the CDR3 is 17 residues. CDR1 and CDR2 (germline): SGHTA, FQGNSA. V was pared by 1 base and J by 0 bases, with 6 bases of the junction left unmatched. The CDR3 loop is CASSLESTGGSTDTQYF. In DNA form, the CDR3 reads TGTGCCAGCAGCTTAGAGTCAACGGGAGGGAGCACAGATACGCAGTATTTT. Full variable domain (remainder filled in from reference TRBV7-2 and TRBJ2-3): GAGVSQSPSNKVTEKGKDVELRCDPISGHTALYWYRQSLGQGLEFLIYFQGNSAPDKSGLPSDRFSAERTGGSVSTLTIQRTQQEDSAVYLCASSLESTGGSTDTQYFGPGTRLTVL.

The chain combines TRBV7-9 with TRBJ2-3; perhaps TRBD1 as D (5 bases). This CDR3 region has 13 residues. Deletions cut 4 bases from V and 1 base from J, with 6 bases between. The V gene's germline CDR1 is SEHNR and CDR2 FQNEAQ (reference sequence). CDR3 nucleotides: TGTGCCAGCAGCTCGACAGGCACAGATACGCAGTATTTT. Protein: CASSSTGTDTQYF.

The V and J genes are TRBV27 and TRBJ2-2; TRBD1 matches 7 bases. With V trimmed by 5 bases and J by 3 bases, 3 bases remained unmatched. CDR3 length equals 14 residues. Germline V CDR1 and CDR2: MNHEY, SMNVEV (reference sequence). The CDR3 region is CASSVTGYTGELFF. In nucleotides, the CDR3 is TGTGCCAGCAGTGTGACAGGGTACACCGGGGAGCTGTTTTTT.

This chain uses TRBV6-1 with TRBJ2-7, with D hard to call. The CDR3 has 15 amino acids. Germline V gene data show CDR1 as MNHNS and CDR2 as SASEGT. Trimming removed 1 base from V and 0 bases from J, with 10 bases in between. The CDR3: CASSEVEYLSYEQYF. The CDR3 DNA reads TGTGCCAGCAGTGAAGTCGAATACCTCTCCTACGAGCAGTACTTC.

The table lists this clone with a count of one. The V call is TRBV27, the J call TRBJ2-7; 8 bases are shared with TRBD2. CDR3 length equals 16 residues. With 2 bases clipped from V and 2 bases from J, the junction kept 8 bases outside the gene matches. Germline V CDR1 and CDR2: MNHEY, SMNVEV (reference sequence). The CDR3 bases are TGTGCCAGCAGTTTAGGTCCCACTAGCGGTACCTACGAGCAGTACTTC. This sequence encodes CASSLGPTSGTYEQYF.

The chain employs TRBV4-3 and TRBJ1-2; TRBD1 matches at 7 bases. Germline CDR1 and CDR2: LGHNA and YSLEER. The CDR3 is 16 residues long. The V segment lost 3 bases and the J segment 1 base; nucleotides outside the gene matches: 8. This chain's CDR3 is CASSHMPGTDNYGYTF. The CDR3 DNA reads as TGCGCCAGCAGCCATATGCCCGGGACAGATAACTATGGCTACACCTTC.

The V call is TRBV5-1, the J call TRBJ2-2; D gene uncertain. The CDR3 extends over 15 amino acids. V lost 1 base and J lost 0, with 7 bases in between. From germline, CDR1 is SGHRS and CDR2 YFSETQ. The CDR3 spells CASSLSDTNTGELFF. The CDR3 DNA reads TGCGCCAGCAGCTTGTCCGATACGAACACCGGGGAGCTGTTTTTT.

The chain's CDR3 is CAISEGIDTQYF. CDR3 bases: TGTGCCATCAGTGAAGGAATTGATACGCAGTATTTT. V usage is TRBV10-3 and J usage is TRBJ2-3; D uncertain. Germline CDR1 reads ENHRY; CDR2 reads SYGVKD. Trimming pared 3 bases from V and 6 bases from J, leaving 7 bases between. The CDR3 is 12 residues long.

The V gene is TRBV29-1, the J gene TRBJ2-1; 11 bases are a match to TRBD2. CDR3 length equals 16 residues. Germline CDR1 is SQVTM and CDR2 is ANQGSEA. V trimming: 1 base; J trimming: 3 bases; junction bases outside the gene matches: 5. The CDR3 reads CSVEGLAGILYNEQFF. CDR3 coding DNA: TGCAGCGTTGAAGGACTAGCGGGGATCCTCTACAATGAGCAGTTCTTC.

The chain joins TRBV29-1 to TRBJ2-5, with 9 positions matching TRBD2. Gene TRBJ2-7 matches the end of the DNA better, so the J call may be wrong. The length of the CDR3 is 16 residues. Germline CDR1 is SQVTM and CDR2 is ANQGSEA. The CDR3 region is CSVESALAGHSYEQYF. The CDR3 coding sequence is TGCAGCGTTGAATCGGCACTAGCGGGTCACTCCTACGAGCAGTACTTC.

The chain is built from TRBV9 and TRBJ2-2; D uncertain. CDR3 size: 15 residues. CDR1 SGDLS and CDR2 YYNGEE come from the germline V gene. The V end was cut by 2 bases, the J end by 0 bases, with 8 bases between. CDR3 DNA sequence: TGTGCCAGCAGCGTTGGCAGTCCGAACACCGGGGAGCTGTTTTTT. Translation gives CASSVGSPNTGELFF.

The rearrangement links TRBV6-5 to TRBJ1-1; D might be TRBD1 (5 bases). Deletions cut 2 bases from V and 0 bases from J, with 7 bases between. Looked up from germline, CDR1 is MNHEY and CDR2 is SVGAGI. The CDR3 spans 14 residues. In DNA, the CDR3 is TGTGCCAGCAGTTACGGGGCTATGAACACTGAAGCTTTCTTT. Protein sequence: CASSYGAMNTEAFF.

The J gene is TRBJ2-7, the V gene TRBV19, with unresolved D. Germline CDR1 is LNHDA and CDR2 is SQIVND (reference sequence). The CDR3 runs to 13 residues. Trimming shortened V by 0 bases and J by 6 bases, and 9 bases separated the two germline ends. Written as DNA, the CDR3 is TGTGCCAGTAGTATAGACATATTGGGCGAGCAGTACTTC. Translated, it gives CASSIDILGEQYF. The complete variable domain, with remaining parts taken from reference TRBV19 and TRBJ2-7, reads DGGITQSPKYLFRKEGQNVTLSCEQNLNHDAMYWYRQDPGQGLRLIYYSQIVNDFQKGDIAEGYSVSREKKESFPLTVTSAQKNPTAFYLCASSIDILGEQYFGPGTRLTVT.

The chain recombines TRBV10-3 with TRBJ2-1; D is possibly TRBD2 (5 bases). Germline V lookup: CDR1 ENHRY, CDR2 SYGVKD. The CDR3 extends over 18 amino acids. The V gene lost 10 bases and the J gene lost 2 bases, with 27 bases spanning the gap. The CDR3 here is CATKSSLTGRTTYNEQFF. CDR3 nucleotide sequence: TGTGCCACCAAAAGTTCCCTTACGGGAAGGACGACCTACAATGAGCAGTTCTTC.

This clone has a single count. Other DNA sequences from this sample encode an identical CDR3 as well. The chain has TRBV27 and TRBJ1-1; tentatively, D is TRBD1 (5 bases). The CDR3 contains 14 residues. The V and J ends lost 2 bases and 1 base respectively, with 8 bases between them. CDR1 and CDR2 from the germline V gene are MNHEY and SMNVEV (reference sequence). For the CDR3, the DNA is TGTGCCAGCAGTTTAGGGACGGGGAACACTGAAGCTTTCTTT. Its translation is CASSLGTGNTEAFF.

This clone was counted once. Written as DNA, the CDR3 is TGCAGTGTAACAGGCGTTGAAGCTTTCTTT. Amino acid sequence: CSVTGVEAFF. The chain uses TRBV20-1 and TRBJ1-1; possible D gene TRBD1, 5 bases. With 7 bases removed from V and 7 bases from J, the gap between germline ends came to 10 bases. Per germline, CDR1 DFQATT and CDR2 SNEGSKA (reference sequence). The CDR3 extends over 10 amino acids.

This chain uses TRBV29-1 with TRBJ1-2, with TRBD1 as a possible D gene (5 bases). The CDR3 runs to 15 residues. With 2 bases removed from V and 3 bases from J, the gap between germline ends came to 16 bases. Germline assignment: CDR1 SQVTM and CDR2 ANQGSEA. This CDR3 is CSVESLAGGDYGYTF. DNA of the CDR3: TGCAGCGTTGAATCACTGGCTGGGGGGGACTATGGCTACACCTTC.

The chain recombines TRBV7-6 with TRBJ2-3; 8 nucleotides align to TRBD2. Germline V gives CDR1 SGHVS, CDR2 FNYEAQ. The CDR3 sequence is 16 residues long. J lost 2 bases, V lost 5 bases, and 9 bases had no gene match. The DNA of the CDR3 is TGTGCCAGCAGCCTCGGGACTAGTGGGTCCACAGATACGCAGTATTTT. Amino acid sequence: CASSLGTSGSTDTQYF. The variable domain in full, completed from reference TRBV7-6 and TRBJ2-3, reads GAGVSQSPRYKVTKRGQDVALRCDPISGHVSLYWYRQALGQGPEFLTYFNYEAQQDKSGLPNDRFSAERPEGSISTLTIQRTEQRDSAMYRCASSLGTSGSTDTQYFGPGTRLTVL.

V and J are TRBV15 and TRBJ1-4; no clear D gene. This CDR3 comprises 16 residues. Germline-derived CDR1 and CDR2 are LNHNV and YYDKDF (reference sequence). The germline V and J ends were trimmed by 7 bases and 7 bases, with 22 bases remaining between them. The CDR3 sequence is CATNVAGEVLSEKLFF. The CDR3 nucleotides read TGTGCCACCAATGTAGCGGGAGAGGTGCTTAGTGAAAAACTGTTTTTT.

This sequence joins TRBV7-9 and TRBJ2-3; the D is unclear. Germline V gives CDR1 SEHNR, CDR2 FQNEAQ (reference sequence). This CDR3 has 15 amino acids. The V end was cut by 1 base, the J end by 2 bases, with 10 bases between. Written as DNA, the CDR3 is TGTGCCAGCAGCTTAGTCGCAGGCCCCACAGATACGCAGTATTTT. Translation gives CASSLVAGPTDTQYF.

The rearrangement joins TRBV6-1 to TRBJ2-3; D unresolved. CDR1 is MNHNS and CDR2 is SASEGT in the germline V gene. V lost 5 bases and J 8 bases, leaving 5 bases between the germline ends. The CDR3 covers 10 residues. DNA of the CDR3: TGTGCCAGCAGTTCTAGTACGCAGTATTTT. Protein sequence: CASSSSTQYF.

CDR3 in amino acids: CASSQDSGSSYNEQFF. The CDR3 DNA follows: TGTGCCAGCAGCCAAGATAGCGGGAGCTCCTACAATGAGCAGTTCTTC. This chain links TRBV14 with TRBJ2-1, with 9 positions matching TRBD2. With V trimmed by 0 bases and J by 0 bases, 0 bases remained unmatched. Germline V lookup: CDR1 SGHDN, CDR2 FVKESK. There are 16 residues in the CDR3.

The chain couples TRBV21-1 to TRBJ2-7; TRBD1, as called in the table, went unchecked against the DNA. TRBV21-1 is a known pseudogene. The CDR3 is 15 amino acids. This CDR3 reads CASSKLVTDSYEQYF. Here the CDR3 DNA reads TGTGCCAGCAGCAAGTTGGTGACAGACTCCTACGAGCAGTACTTC.

The rearrangement joins TRBV28 to TRBJ1-5, with 9 bases lining up with TRBD1. From germline, CDR1 is MDHEN and CDR2 SYDVKM. V dropped 6 bases and J dropped 7; count of bases not matched to a gene: 7. CDR3 length equals 14 residues. In DNA form, the CDR3 reads TGTGCCAGCAGCCAATGGGACAGGGACCAGCCCCAGCATTTT. It encodes CASSQWDRDQPQHF.